Listed below are T cell receptor beta chains from one sample, sequenced in a study of blood T cell repertoires in COVID-19. The protocol was immunoSEQ multiplex PCR, while the TCRdb copy is restricted to in-frame clones and leaves out a portion. The sample carries hundreds of thousands of clones, approximately 83% recorded once. Sequencing was carried out using peripheral blood. The receptor source for this set is an elderly man with acute or convalescent COVID-19. The CDR3 runs from the conserved cysteine through the conserved F or W. A D gene is named only where the DNA matches it firmly. Clone sizes are given selectively: once, few, many, or a class where the clone is expanded.

>few|TRBV23-1|TRBJ2-1|TRBD1
CASSQVAQGAHNEQFF
TGCGCCAGCAGTCAAGTCGCACAGGGGGCCCACAATGAGCAGTTCTTC
>.|TRBV7-3|TRBJ1-6|.
CASSEQGGYNSPLHF
TGTGCCAGCAGCGAACAGGGCGGTTATAATTCACCCCTCCACTTT
>.|TRBV11-1|TRBJ2-7|.
CASSYSGSYEQYF
TGTGCCAGCAGCTACTCGGGGAGCTACGAGCAGTACTTC
>.|TRBV28|TRBJ2-2|.
CASSFPGFGGELFF
TGTGCCAGCAGTTTCCCGGGGTTTGGCGGGGAGCTGTTTTTT
>medium-sized|TRBV7-9|TRBJ2-5|.
CASSLQGKERETQYF
TGTGCCAGCAGCTTGCAGGGAAAGGAGAGAGAGACCCAGTACTTC
>.|TRBV9|TRBJ2-5|TRBD2
CASSVLAGGGETQYF
TGTGCCAGCAGCGTCCTAGCGGGAGGGGGCGAGACCCAGTACTTC
>once|TRBV24-1|TRBJ2-7|.
CATSDWGQGGYEQYF
TGTGCCACCAGTGACTGGGGCCAGGGGGGCTACGAGCAGTACTTC
>.|TRBV3-1/TRBV3-2|TRBJ1-5|.
CASSQVRRGITQHF
TGTGCCAGCAGCCAAGTCCGGCGGGGGATAACCCAGCATTTT
>.|TRBV7-6|TRBJ2-3|TRBD2
CASSLTGLAIDTQYF
TGTGCCAGCAGCTTGACGGGACTAGCGATTGATACGCAGTATTTT
>.|TRBV5-1|TRBJ1-1|TRBD1
CASSQGVEAFF
TGCGCCAGCAGTCAGGGGGTGGAAGCTTTCTTT
>.|TRBV2|TRBJ2-2|.
CASMKGGLSGELFF
TGTGCCAGCATGAAGGGGGGGCTGAGCGGGGAGCTGTTTTTT
>few|TRBV28|TRBJ1-2|.
CASSFRDSRGYTF
TGTGCCAGCAGTTTCCGTGACAGCCGAGGCTACACCTTC
>.|TRBV24-1|TRBJ2-2|.
CATRGVTGPTGELFF
TGTGCCACCAGGGGTGTGACAGGTCCTACCGGGGAGCTGTTTTTT
>.|TRBV12-5|TRBJ1-5|.
CASGLYPQHF
TGTGCTAGTGGTTTGTATCCCCAGCATTTT
>.|TRBV24-1|TRBJ1-5|TRBD1
CATSWLTGENQPQHF
TGTGCCACCAGTTGGCTTACAGGGGAAAATCAGCCCCAGCATTTT
>.|TRBV7-9|TRBJ1-2|.
CASSPYRDINYGYTF
TGTGCCAGCAGCCCCTACCGGGACATAAACTATGGCTACACCTTC
>few|TRBV30|TRBJ1-5|TRBD1
CAWRRTGDVGNQPQHF
TGTGCCTGGAGGAGGACAGGGGATGTGGGCAATCAGCCCCAGCATTTT
>.|TRBV5-4|TRBJ1-2|.
CASSWTVDNYGYTF
TGTGCCAGCAGCTGGACAGTAGATAACTATGGCTACACCTTC
>.|TRBV6-2/TRBV6-3|TRBJ2-2|TRBD1
CASSRQGANTGELFF
TGTGCCAGCAGTCGACAGGGCGCGAACACCGGGGAGCTGTTTTTT
>.|TRBV18|TRBJ2-7|TRBD1
CASSPPGQGGYEQYF
TGTGCCAGCTCACCACCGGGACAGGGGGGATACGAGCAGTACTTC
>.|TRBV6-5|TRBJ1-2|TRBD1
CASRRQGARGYTF
TGTGCCAGCAGACGGCAGGGGGCGCGGGGCTACACCTTC
>.|TRBV5-1|TRBJ2-7|TRBD1
CASSLDETGGSYEQYF
TGCGCCAGCAGCTTGGATGAGACAGGGGGCTCCTACGAGCAGTACTTC
>.|TRBV4-1|TRBJ1-1|.
CASSQQVWTEAFF
TGCGCCAGCAGCCAACAGGTTTGGACTGAAGCTTTCTTT